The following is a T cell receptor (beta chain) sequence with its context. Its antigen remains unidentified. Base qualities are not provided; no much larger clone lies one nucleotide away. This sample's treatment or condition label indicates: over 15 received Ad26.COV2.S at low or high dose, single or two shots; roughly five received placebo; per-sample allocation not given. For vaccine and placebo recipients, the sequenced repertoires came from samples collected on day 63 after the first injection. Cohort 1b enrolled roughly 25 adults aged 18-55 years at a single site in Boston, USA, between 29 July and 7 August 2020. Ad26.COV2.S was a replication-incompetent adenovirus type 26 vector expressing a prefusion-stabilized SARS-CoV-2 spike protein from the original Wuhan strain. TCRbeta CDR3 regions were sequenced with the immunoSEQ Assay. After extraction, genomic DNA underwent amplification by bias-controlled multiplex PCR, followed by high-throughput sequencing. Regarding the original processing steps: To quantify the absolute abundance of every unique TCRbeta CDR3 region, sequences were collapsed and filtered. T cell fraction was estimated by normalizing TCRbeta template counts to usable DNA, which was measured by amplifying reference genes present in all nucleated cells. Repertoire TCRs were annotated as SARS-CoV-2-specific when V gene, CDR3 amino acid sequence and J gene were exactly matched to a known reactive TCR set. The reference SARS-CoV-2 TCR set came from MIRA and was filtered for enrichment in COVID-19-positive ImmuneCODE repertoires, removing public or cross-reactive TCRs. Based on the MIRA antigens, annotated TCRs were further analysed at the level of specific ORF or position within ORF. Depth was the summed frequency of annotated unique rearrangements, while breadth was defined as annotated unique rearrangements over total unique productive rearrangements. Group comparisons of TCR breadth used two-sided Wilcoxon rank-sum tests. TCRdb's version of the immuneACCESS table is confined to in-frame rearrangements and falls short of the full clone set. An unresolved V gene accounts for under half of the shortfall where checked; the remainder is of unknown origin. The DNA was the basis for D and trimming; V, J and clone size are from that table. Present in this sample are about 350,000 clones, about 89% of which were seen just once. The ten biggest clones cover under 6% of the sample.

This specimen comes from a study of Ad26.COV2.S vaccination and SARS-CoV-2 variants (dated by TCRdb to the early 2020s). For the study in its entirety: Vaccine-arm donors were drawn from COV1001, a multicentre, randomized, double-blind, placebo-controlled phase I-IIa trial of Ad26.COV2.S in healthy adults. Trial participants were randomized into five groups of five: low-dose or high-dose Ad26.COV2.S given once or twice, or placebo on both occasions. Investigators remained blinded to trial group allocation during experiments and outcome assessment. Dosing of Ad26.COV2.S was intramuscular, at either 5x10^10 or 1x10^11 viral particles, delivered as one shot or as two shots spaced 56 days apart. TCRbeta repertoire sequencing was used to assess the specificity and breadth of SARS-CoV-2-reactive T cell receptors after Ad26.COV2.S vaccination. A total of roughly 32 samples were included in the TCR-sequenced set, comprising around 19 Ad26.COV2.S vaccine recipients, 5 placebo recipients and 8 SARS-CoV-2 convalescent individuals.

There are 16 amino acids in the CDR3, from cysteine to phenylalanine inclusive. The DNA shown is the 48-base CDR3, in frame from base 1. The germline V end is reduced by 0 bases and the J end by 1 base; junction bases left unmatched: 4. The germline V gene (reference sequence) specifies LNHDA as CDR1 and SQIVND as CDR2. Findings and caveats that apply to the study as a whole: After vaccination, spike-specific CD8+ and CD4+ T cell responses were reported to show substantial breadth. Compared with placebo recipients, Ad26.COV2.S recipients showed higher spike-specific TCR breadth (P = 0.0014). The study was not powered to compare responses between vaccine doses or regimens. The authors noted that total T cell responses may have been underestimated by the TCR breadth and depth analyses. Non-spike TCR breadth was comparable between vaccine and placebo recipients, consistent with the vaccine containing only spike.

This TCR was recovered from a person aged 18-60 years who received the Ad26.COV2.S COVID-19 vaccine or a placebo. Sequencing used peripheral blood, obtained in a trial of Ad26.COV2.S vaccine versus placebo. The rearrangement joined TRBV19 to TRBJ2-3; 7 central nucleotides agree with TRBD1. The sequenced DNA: TGTGCCAGTAGTATAGACCCCGACAGGGGCACAGATACGCAGTATTTT. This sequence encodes CASSIDPDRGTDTQYF.